The 25 T cell receptor beta chains below come from one sample, sequenced in a study of shared clonotypes between healthy human individuals. CD8 cells classed as naive were CD45RO-negative and positively selected for CCR7, excluding terminally differentiated effector memory CD45RA+ cells. Assay used: immunoSEQ multiplex PCR; TCRdb lists only in-frame clones, some missing. The data contain approximately 2,000,000 clones, just over 90% of them seen just once; the ten biggest clones take up over 1.5%. Sequences were obtained from naive CD8+ T cells from PBMCs. These receptors were taken from a man between 18 and 29 years old in good health. Some clones in this sample may be carry-over from other donors' samples.

The chain is built from TRBV11-1 and TRBJ2-1; possibly TRBD2 for D (5 bases). Looked up from germline, CDR1 is SGHAT and CDR2 is FQDESV (reference sequence). Trimming removed 7 bases at V and 4 bases at J, with 17 bases between. The CDR3 has 15 amino acids. Written as DNA, the CDR3 is TGTGCCAGCATTCCGGCGGGCGGGCCATACAATGAGCAGTTCTTC. Its translation is CASIPAGGPYNEQFF.

The chain combines TRBV9 with TRBJ2-3; maybe TRBD1 (6 bases). V lost 0 bases to trimming and J lost 2 bases, with 10 bases between them. Germline values: CDR1 SGDLS, CDR2 YYNGEE. The CDR3 extends over 15 amino acids. The chain's CDR3 is CASSVGDRITDTQYF. The CDR3 coding sequence is TGTGCCAGCAGCGTAGGAGACAGGATCACAGATACGCAGTATTTT. The full variable domain, with the rest looked up from reference TRBV9 and TRBJ2-3, is DSGVTQTPKHLITATGQRVTLRCSPRSGDLSVYWYQQSLDQGLQFLIQYYNGEERAKGNILERFSAQQFPDLHSELNLSSLELGDSALYFCASSVGDRITDTQYFGPGTRLTVL.

CDR3 region: CASSKTSGPYEQYF. The CDR3 DNA sequence: TGTGCCAGTAGTAAAACTAGCGGCCCCTACGAGCAGTACTTC. The chain is built from TRBV19 and TRBJ2-7; 8 nucleotides align to TRBD2. Germline lookup yields CDR1 LNHDA and CDR2 SQIVND (reference sequence). The CDR3 consists of 14 residues. With 4 bases clipped from V and 2 bases from J, the junction kept 4 bases outside the gene matches.

The chain is built from TRBV7-9 and TRBJ2-5; weak D call: TRBD2 (6 bases). Germline V gene sequence: CDR1 SEHNR, CDR2 FQNEAQ (reference sequence). CDR3 length: 14 residues. The V gene lost 4 bases and the J gene lost 4 bases, with 13 bases spanning the gap. CDR3 nucleotide sequence: TGTGCCAGCAGCTCGGGAGCGGGCGTAGAGACCCAGTACTTC. Amino acids: CASSSGAGVETQYF.

The chain recombines TRBV6-5 with TRBJ2-5; 12 bases match TRBD1. The J segment lost 5 bases and the V segment lost 4 bases, leaving 5 bases of the junction unmatched. Germline CDR1 and CDR2: MNHEY and SVGAGI. This CDR3 comprises 15 residues. The CDR3 nucleotides are TGTGCCAGCAGTTGGGGACAGGGGGCAAAGGAGACCCAGTACTTC. Translating gives CASSWGQGAKETQYF.

This sequence joins TRBV7-9 and TRBJ1-3; no clear D. The CDR3 consists of 15 residues. The germline V and J ends were trimmed by 11 bases and 0 bases, with 17 bases remaining between them. Germline loops: CDR1 SEHNR, CDR2 FQNEAQ (reference sequence). The CDR3 coding sequence is TGTGCCGGTTTTGACCAGGAGAGCTCTGGAAACACCATATATTTT. Its translation: CAGFDQESSGNTIYF. The variable domain in full, completed from reference TRBV7-9 and TRBJ1-3, reads DTGVSQNPRHKITKRGQNVTFRCDPISEHNRLYWYRQTLGQGPEFLTYFQNEAQLEKSRLLSDRFSAERPKGSFSTLEIQRTEQGDSAMYLCAGFDQESSGNTIYFGEGSWLTVV.

The chain recombines TRBV29-1 with TRBJ2-7; 7 bases are shared with TRBD2. Germline CDR1 SQVTM, CDR2 ANQGSEA. V dropped 4 bases and J dropped 7; count of bases not matched to a gene: 7. The CDR3 runs 12 residues. In nucleotides, the CDR3 is TGCAGCGTTGTTGGGACTACCGTAGAGCAGTACTTC. It yields the protein CSVVGTTVEQYF.

The chain employs TRBV11-2 and TRBJ2-7; the D is unclear. V lost 5 bases, J lost 5 bases, and 19 bases lay in between. The CDR3 totals 15 residues. CDR1 is SGHAT and CDR2 is FQNNGV in the germline V gene. The CDR3 DNA reads TGTGCCAGCAGCCAAGACATTAGGCGGTTCGACGAGCAGTACTTC. Protein sequence: CASSQDIRRFDEQYF.

This rearrangement joins TRBV10-2 to TRBJ2-1, with 7 bases lining up with TRBD2. The V gene's germline CDR1 is WSHSY and CDR2 SAAADI. The CDR3 is made up of 13 amino acids. J lost 8 bases, V lost 7 bases, and 8 bases had no gene match. CDR3 region: CASTTGRRDEQFF. In DNA, the CDR3 is TGCGCCAGCACCACCGGGAGGAGAGATGAGCAGTTCTTC.

The chain couples TRBV1 to TRBJ2-7; the table's D call, TRBD2, has no DNA check behind it. TRBV1 is described as a pseudogene. The CDR3 runs 21 residues. The CDR3 loop is CTSSQDSTGTSGTKSSYEQYF. In DNA form, the CDR3 reads TGCACCAGCAGCCAAGATTCGACTGGGACTAGCGGAACGAAGAGCTCCTACGAGCAGTACTTC.

The V gene is TRBV11-3, the J gene TRBJ2-7; D is unclear. Trimming removed 11 bases at V and 5 bases at J, with 19 bases between. In germline, CDR1 is SGHNT, CDR2 YENEEA. The CDR3 covers 13 residues. This CDR3 is CAGPWSWGDEQYF. For the CDR3, the DNA is TGTGCCGGCCCATGGTCGTGGGGTGACGAGCAGTACTTC.

A word on this clone: At one end the junction does not follow the germline gene, possibly because of a read error. The V gene is TRBV27, the J gene TRBJ2-6; TRBD1 agrees at 12 bases. The CDR3 totals 17 residues. Looked up from germline, CDR1 is MNHEY and CDR2 is SMNVEV (reference sequence). The CDR3 DNA is TGTGCCACCGGGACAGGGGGCTGTGAGCTCTGGGGCCAACGTCCTGACTTC. Residues: CATGTGGCELWGQRPDF. Looking up the rest from reference TRBV27 and TRBJ2-6 gives the full variable domain: EAQVTQNPRYLITVTGKKLTVTCSQNMNHEYMSWYRQDPGLGLRQIYYSMNVEVTDKGDVPEGYKVSRKEKRNFPLILESPSPNQTSLYFCATGTGGCELWGQRPDFGAGSRLTVL.

This clone was observed a single time. The chain is built from TRBV7-9 and TRBJ2-3, with D maybe TRBD2 (5 bases). CDR1 and CDR2 from the germline V gene are SEHNR and FQNEAQ (reference sequence). Trimming took off 8 bases at V and 6 bases at J, with 24 bases between the two ends. The CDR3 sequence is 16 residues long. The CDR3 region has the DNA TGTGCCAGCTATACCTTGGCGGGCCTTCCTGGGGATACGCAGTATTTT. It translates to CASYTLAGLPGDTQYF. Looking up the rest from reference TRBV7-9 and TRBJ2-3 gives the full variable domain: DTGVSQNPRHKITKRGQNVTFRCDPISEHNRLYWYRQTLGQGPEFLTYFQNEAQLEKSRLLSDRFSAERPKGSFSTLEIQRTEQGDSAMYLCASYTLAGLPGDTQYFGPGTRLTVL.

A note on this clone: An end of the junction does not agree with germline; a read error may underlie this. J is TRBJ2-1 and V is TRBV5-5; 13 bases fit TRBD2. CDR1 SGHKS and CDR2 YYEKEE come from the germline V gene (reference sequence). The CDR3 is made up of 16 amino acids. The CDR3 is CASSQGTSGIRSEQFF. The CDR3 nucleotides are TGCGCCAGCAGCCAGGGGACTAGCGGGATTCGCAGTGAGCAGTTCTTC.

There are a few counts of this clone. The sample holds other DNA sequences that translate to the same CDR3. The V gene is TRBV27, the J gene TRBJ1-5, with 7 bases lining up with TRBD1. The CDR3 runs 15 residues. The germline V gene has CDR1 MNHEY and CDR2 SMNVEV (reference sequence). J lost 4 bases, V lost 5 bases, and 8 bases had no gene match. The CDR3 reads CASSPLGTVNQPQHF. The DNA of the CDR3 is TGTGCCAGCAGTCCCCTCGGGACAGTGAATCAGCCCCAGCATTTT.

J is TRBJ2-7 and V is TRBV11-2; D unresolved. The CDR3 extends over 13 amino acids. Germline V CDR1 and CDR2: SGHAT, FQNNGV. Between the trimmed V and J ends, which lost 1 base and 2 bases, there was a span of 6 bases. In DNA, the CDR3 is TGTGCCAGCAGCTTAGTACGGCCCTACGAGCAGTACTTC. This gives the protein CASSLVRPYEQYF. Full variable domain (outside the CDR3, taken from reference TRBV11-2 and TRBJ2-7): EAGVAQSPRYKIIEKRQSVAFWCNPISGHATLYWYQQILGQGPKLLIQFQNNGVVDDSQLPKDRFSAERLKGVDSTLKIQPAKLEDSAVYLCASSLVRPYEQYFGPGTRLTVT.

This clone was counted a single time. The chain carries TRBV6-6 and TRBJ1-4; TRBD1 might be the D (5 bases). The CDR3 runs to 15 residues. Trimming left V 8 bases short and J 0 bases short, with 13 bases between. Germline loops: CDR1 MNHNY, CDR2 SVGAGI (reference sequence). In nucleotides, the CDR3 is TGTGCCAGCTGTTGGGGGGTAGCAACTAATGAAAAACTGTTTTTT. Translation: CASCWGVATNEKLFF.

The chain carries TRBV4-1 and TRBJ1-2; the D is unclear. The length of the CDR3 is 16 residues. Germline V CDR1 and CDR2: MGHRA, YSYEKL. V shed 2 bases and J shed 7 bases, with 20 bases lying between them. CDR3 loop: CASSQTDGPRSGGYTF. CDR3 in DNA: TGCGCCAGCAGCCAAACTGACGGACCGAGGAGTGGTGGCTACACCTTC.

V usage is TRBV28 and J usage is TRBJ1-5, with D perhaps matching TRBD1 (5 bases). Trimming stripped 5 bases from V and 4 bases from J, with 15 bases between. CDR3 length: 15 residues. From germline, CDR1 is MDHEN and CDR2 SYDVKM. The CDR3 here is CASSHRPDTNQPQHF. CDR3 coding DNA: TGTGCCAGCAGTCATAGACCGGACACGAATCAGCCCCAGCATTTT.

The V gene is TRBV9, the J gene TRBJ2-3; 7 nucleotides align to TRBD1. With 4 bases clipped from V and 3 bases from J, the junction kept 8 bases outside the gene matches. CDR3 length: 15 amino acids. Germline V CDR1 and CDR2: SGDLS, YYNGEE. This CDR3 reads CASSPPGTATDTQYF. CDR3 in DNA: TGTGCCAGCAGCCCTCCCGGGACAGCAACAGATACGCAGTATTTT.

The chain links TRBV28 to TRBJ2-7, with D perhaps TRBD1 (5 bases). Germline assignment: CDR1 MDHEN and CDR2 SYDVKM. The CDR3 length is 16 residues. V dropped 5 bases and J dropped 0 bases, with 17 bases sitting between them. The CDR3 protein is CASSPHRQTPSYEQYF. The CDR3 DNA follows: TGTGCCAGCAGTCCCCACCGACAGACACCCTCCTACGAGCAGTACTTC.

This rearrangement joins TRBV13 to TRBJ2-3; D ambiguous. From germline, CDR1 is PRHDT and CDR2 FYEKMQ (reference sequence). There are 14 residues in the CDR3. Trimming took off 4 bases at V and 1 base at J, with 9 bases between the two ends. The CDR3 loop reads CASSSPQGTDTQYF. The CDR3 DNA follows: TGTGCCAGCAGCTCGCCTCAGGGCACAGATACGCAGTATTTT.

The rearrangement uses TRBV4-3 and TRBJ2-7, with D perhaps given as TRBD1 or TRBD2 (5 bases each). There are 15 residues in the CDR3. Germline CDR1 and CDR2: LGHNA and YSLEER. V dropped 5 bases and J dropped 4 bases, with 18 bases sitting between them. The CDR3 here is CASSYGVGLSYEQYF. The CDR3 DNA reads TGCGCCAGCAGCTACGGGGTGGGGCTGTCATACGAGCAGTACTTC.

The chain combines TRBV5-1 with TRBJ2-5; 10 bases line up with TRBD2. Gene TRBJ2-7 matches the end of the DNA better, so the J call may be wrong. This CDR3 is 14 amino acids long. Germline lookup yields CDR1 SGHRS and CDR2 YFSETQ. DNA of the CDR3: TGCGCCAGCTCCCCTGCAGCGGGAGGGTACGAGCAGTACTTC. Its translation is CASSPAAGGYEQYF.

V usage is TRBV9 and J usage is TRBJ1-1; D gene ambiguous. Germline V lookup: CDR1 SGDLS, CDR2 YYNGEE. Trimming stripped 3 bases from V and 4 bases from J, with 7 bases between. This CDR3 spans 12 amino acids. CDR3 amino acids: CASSAQSTEAFF. In nucleotides, the CDR3 is TGTGCCAGCAGCGCTCAAAGCACTGAAGCTTTCTTT.